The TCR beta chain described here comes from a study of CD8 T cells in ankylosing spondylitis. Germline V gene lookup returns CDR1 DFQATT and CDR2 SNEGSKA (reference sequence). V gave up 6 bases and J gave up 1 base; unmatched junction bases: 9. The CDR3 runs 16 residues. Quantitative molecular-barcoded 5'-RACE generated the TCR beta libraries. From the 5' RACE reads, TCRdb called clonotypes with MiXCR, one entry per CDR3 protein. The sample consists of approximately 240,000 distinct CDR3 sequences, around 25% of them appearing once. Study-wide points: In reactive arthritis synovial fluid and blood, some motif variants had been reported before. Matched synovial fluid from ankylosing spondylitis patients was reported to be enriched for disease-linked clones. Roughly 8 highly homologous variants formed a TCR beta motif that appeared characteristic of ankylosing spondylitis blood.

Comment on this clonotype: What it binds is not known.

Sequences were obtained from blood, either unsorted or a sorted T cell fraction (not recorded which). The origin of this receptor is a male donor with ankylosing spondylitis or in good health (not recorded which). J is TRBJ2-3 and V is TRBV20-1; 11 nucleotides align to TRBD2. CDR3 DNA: TGCAGTGCCCCCAACCCGGGACTAGCGGGCACAGATACGCAGTATTTT. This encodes CSAPNPGLAGTDTQYF.